The 8 T cell receptor beta chains below all came from one sample that was sequenced in a study of T cell repertoires in cytomegalovirus infection. TCRdb re-called the reads through MiXCR, storing one row per CDR3 protein. Among fewer than 300,000 distinct CDR3 sequences listed, about 23% were seen once. The sequencing sample was made of PBMCs. Every receptor here comes from a human donor in good health (CMV status not recorded). Some clones in this sample may be carry-over from other donors' samples.

The chain has TRBV27 and TRBJ2-7; 7 bases are a match to TRBD2. CDR3 length equals 14 residues. V was clipped by 2 bases and J by 6 bases; unmatched bases: 7. Germline loops: CDR1 MNHEY, CDR2 SMNVEV (reference sequence). DNA for the CDR3: TGTGCCAGCAGTTTAAGTACGGGGGGAGGCGAGCAGTACTTC. Translation: CASSLSTGGGEQYF.

V and J are TRBV7-2 and TRBJ1-2; TRBD1 might be the D (6 bases). The germline V gene encodes CDR1 SGHTA and CDR2 FQGNSA. This CDR3 is 15 amino acids long. V was clipped by 4 bases and J by 7 bases, with 19 bases between them. In DNA form, the CDR3 reads TGTGCCAGCAGCTCGGTGGGGGGCGGACGTGCTGGCTACACCTTC. As protein: CASSSVGGGRAGYTF.

The chain combines TRBV6-6 with TRBJ2-7; 8 bases line up with TRBD1. V lost 2 bases, J lost 3 bases, and 3 bases stayed unmatched. This CDR3 region has 14 residues. The germline gives CDR1 MNHNY, CDR2 SVGAGI (reference sequence). CDR3 region: CASSYQGADYEQYF. The CDR3 bases are TGTGCCAGCAGTTACCAGGGGGCGGACTACGAGCAGTACTTC.

This chain uses TRBV12-3 or TRBV12-4 with TRBJ1-1, with a possible D match to TRBD1 (5 bases). This CDR3 region has 10 residues. V was pared by 5 bases and J by 8 bases, with 6 bases between. CDR3 in DNA: TGTGCCAGCAGTCGGGGGGAAGCTTTCTTT. Translated, it gives CASSRGEAFF.

The V call is TRBV20-1, the J call TRBJ1-5, with D possibly being TRBD1 (6 bases). CDR1 is DFQATT and CDR2 is SNEGSKA in the germline V gene (reference sequence). This CDR3 is 16 amino acids long. With 0 bases removed from V and 3 bases from J, the gap between germline ends came to 15 bases. Here the CDR3 reads CSARDRTQGNNQPQHF. The CDR3 coding sequence is TGCAGTGCTAGAGATCGTACACAGGGTAACAATCAGCCCCAGCATTTT.

Ten or more counts support this clonotype. The chain combines TRBV7-2 with TRBJ2-7; unclear D gene. The germline V gene encodes CDR1 SGHTA and CDR2 FQGNSA. Trimming removed 6 bases from V and 4 bases from J, with 7 bases in between. The CDR3 extends over 11 amino acids. Written as DNA, the CDR3 is TGTGCCAGCAGTCACAGTTACGAGCAGTACTTC. This gives the protein CASSHSYEQYF. The full variable domain, its missing parts supplied by reference TRBV7-2 and TRBJ2-7, is GAGVSQSPSNKVTEKGKDVELRCDPISGHTALYWYRQSLGQGLEFLIYFQGNSAPDKSGLPSDRFSAERTGGSVSTLTIQRTQQEDSAVYLCASSHSYEQYFGPGTRLTVT.

The J gene is TRBJ1-4, the V gene TRBV18, with 7 bases lining up with TRBD1. This CDR3 contains 13 residues. J was trimmed by 8 bases and V by 5 bases; bases with no gene match: 5. The germline V gene has CDR1 KGHSH and CDR2 LQKENI. The CDR3 sequence is CASSGGQAEKLFF. CDR3 nucleotides: TGTGCCAGCTCAGGAGGACAGGCGGAAAAACTGTTTTTT.

V and J are TRBV7-2 and TRBJ2-3; tentative D call: TRBD2 (5 bases). Germline V gene data show CDR1 as SGHTA and CDR2 as FQGNSA. V dropped 4 bases and J dropped 2 bases, with 16 bases sitting between them. The CDR3 spans 16 residues. The CDR3 coding sequence is TGTGCCAGCAGCTCCGGACTGTTGGGTAACACAGATACGCAGTATTTT. This translates into CASSSGLLGNTDTQYF. Variable domain in full (rest from reference TRBV7-2 and TRBJ2-3): GAGVSQSPSNKVTEKGKDVELRCDPISGHTALYWYRQSLGQGLEFLIYFQGNSAPDKSGLPSDRFSAERTGGSVSTLTIQRTQQEDSAVYLCASSSGLLGNTDTQYFGPGTRLTVL.